The clone carrying this T cell receptor beta chain appeared a few times. Antigen: not known. One entry per CDR3 protein results from TCRdb running MiXCR on the reads. The data hold 350,000 to 500,000 distinct CDR3 sequences, with around 32% observed a single time. This sample is drawn from a study of T cell repertoires in cytomegalovirus infection. About the study: Carrying CMV and the relevant HLA type showed in public TCR beta signatures. Whole-study findings and limits: HLA-C-restricted CMV-specific TCR beta clonotypes were dominant in the ex vivo response. Based on cumulative public TCR beta family frequency, carriers of CMV plus the relevant HLA were identified.

The sequence came from a human donor in good health (CMV status not recorded). Some clones in this sample may be carry-over from other donors' samples. The source material was PBMCs.

The DNA for the CDR3 is TGTGCCAGCAGCTTAGAACAGAATTCACCCCTCCACTTT. Amino acid sequence: CASSLEQNSPLHF. The chain carries TRBV7-2 and TRBJ1-6; the D is unclear. The germline V and J ends were trimmed by 1 base and 7 bases, with 5 bases remaining between them. Germline V gene data show CDR1 as SGHTA and CDR2 as FQGNSA. The CDR3 extends over 13 amino acids.